The 14 T cell receptor beta chains below come from one sample, sequenced in a study of shared clonotypes between healthy human individuals. Sequencing was performed with immunoSEQ multiplex PCR; in TCRdb, only in-frame clones are kept and a portion is missing. The sample carries 2.3 million or so clones, 85% to 95% recorded once. The sample taken for sequencing was naive CD4+ T cells from PBMCs. Stated subset: CD45RA+ positively selected. The receptor source for this set is a man between 18 and 35 years old in good health. Some clones in this sample may be carry-over from other donors' samples.

This clone is a singleton in its sample. The rearrangement links TRBV11-1 to TRBJ2-5, with D possibly TRBD2 on 5 matching bases. From germline, CDR1 is SGHAT and CDR2 FQDESV (reference sequence). Trimming stripped 11 bases from V and 7 bases from J, with 14 bases between. The CDR3 has 11 residues. CDR3 coding DNA: TGTGCCTCGACTAATTCGGGGACCCAGTACTTC. It specifies CASTNSGTQYF.

V usage is TRBV6-5 and J usage is TRBJ1-1; 11 nucleotides agree with TRBD1. CDR1 and CDR2 from the germline V gene are MNHEY and SVGAGI. The trim removed 6 bases at V and 5 bases at J, leaving 2 bases unmatched. The CDR3 length is 13 residues. The CDR3 loop is CASRDRGLTEAFF. As DNA, the CDR3 is TGTGCCAGCAGGGACAGGGGGCTTACTGAAGCTTTCTTT.

The chain employs TRBV15 and TRBJ1-1; no definite D call. The V end lost 0 bases, the J end lost 5 bases, and 13 bases lay between the germline ends. Germline CDR1 and CDR2: LNHNV and YYDKDF (reference sequence). The CDR3 runs to 15 residues. CDR3 sequence: CATSRDRGLGTEAFF. In nucleotides, the CDR3 is TGTGCCACCAGCAGAGACCGAGGCCTCGGTACTGAAGCTTTCTTT. Variable domain in full (rest from reference TRBV15 and TRBJ1-1): DAMVIQNPRYQVTQFGKPVTLSCSQTLNHNVMYWYQQKSSQAPKLLFHYYDKDFNNEADTPDNFQSRRPNTSFCFLDIRSPGLGDTAMYLCATSRDRGLGTEAFFGQGTRLTVV.

Details on this clone: The same CDR3 arises from other DNA sequences in this sample as well. The chain has TRBV2 and TRBJ2-1, with D uncertain. Per the germline V gene, CDR1 is SNHLY and CDR2 is FYNNEI. The CDR3 extends over 11 amino acids. Trimming removed 3 bases from V and 7 bases from J, with 4 bases in between. In DNA, the CDR3 is TGTGCCAGCAGTGAGGTGAATGAGCAGTTCTTC. Its protein product is CASSEVNEQFF.

This rearrangement joins TRBV7-9 to TRBJ1-2; 10 bases are a match to TRBD1. V was clipped by 6 bases and J by 3 bases; unmatched bases: 4. The CDR3 is made up of 14 amino acids. CDR1 is SEHNR and CDR2 is FQNEAQ in the germline V gene (reference sequence). The CDR3 loop is CASSRQGAYYGYTF. The CDR3 DNA follows: TGTGCCAGCAGTCGACAGGGGGCGTACTATGGCTACACCTTC.

The count of this clone is one. V usage is TRBV29-1 and J usage is TRBJ2-5; either TRBD1 or TRBD2 may supply D (5 bases each). With 4 bases removed from V and 3 bases from J, the gap between germline ends came to 9 bases. Per the germline V gene, CDR1 is SQVTM and CDR2 is ANQGSEA. The CDR3 runs to 12 residues. This CDR3 reads CSVAGGEETQYF. In nucleotides, the CDR3 is TGCAGCGTTGCTGGGGGAGAAGAGACCCAGTACTTC.

CDR3 DNA sequence: TGTGCCAGCGAGAGGATTTCGAACACCGGGGAGCTGTTTTTT. Protein: CASERISNTGELFF. V usage is TRBV7-7 and J usage is TRBJ2-2, with unresolved D. CDR1 SSHAT and CDR2 FNYEAQ come from the germline V gene (reference sequence). The CDR3 spans 14 residues. Trimming stripped 8 bases from V and 0 bases from J, with 10 bases between.

This chain joins TRBV2 and TRBJ2-6; the D is unclear. The CDR3 totals 15 residues. V shed 5 bases and J shed 0 bases, with 8 bases lying between them. CDR1 is SNHLY, CDR2 FYNNEI, per germline. CDR3 nucleotides: TGTGCCAGCAGTCTAGGGCGCTCTGGGGCCAACGTCCTGACTTTC. This gives the protein CASSLGRSGANVLTF.

The rearrangement uses TRBV2 and TRBJ1-1; D might be TRBD1 (6 bases). The ends were cut back, 8 bases at V and 3 bases at J, with 13 bases in the middle. This CDR3 is 13 amino acids long. Germline-derived CDR1 and CDR2 are SNHLY and FYNNEI. CDR3 in amino acids: CASYRESDTEAFF. For the CDR3, the DNA is TGTGCCAGCTACAGGGAGTCAGACACTGAAGCTTTCTTT.

The chain couples TRBV7-8 to TRBJ2-7, with D perhaps TRBD2 (6 bases). V shed 4 bases and J shed 6 bases, with 19 bases lying between them. Germline lookup yields CDR1 SGHVS and CDR2 FQNEAQ. The CDR3 is made up of 15 amino acids. CDR3 loop: CASSSGLLNSLEQYF. The CDR3 DNA reads TGTGCCAGCAGCTCGGGACTCCTTAACTCTCTCGAGCAGTACTTC.

This clone was found once. This sequence joins TRBV7-2 and TRBJ2-7; D remains unclear. V lost 1 base, J lost 6 bases, and 10 bases lay in between. Per germline, CDR1 SGHTA and CDR2 FQGNSA. The CDR3 covers 13 residues. DNA of the CDR3: TGTGCCAGCAGCTTAGATCGGGTGCGCGAGCAGTACTTC. It codes for CASSLDRVREQYF.

This chain links TRBV5-4 with TRBJ2-7; no reliable D call. Germline V CDR1 and CDR2: SGHNT, YYREEE (reference sequence). The CDR3 length is 13 residues. The V end lost 1 base, the J end lost 5 bases, and 10 bases lay between the germline ends. In nucleotides, the CDR3 is TGTGCCAGCAGCTTGTCTCAAAGCCACGAGCAGTACTTC. Translated, it gives CASSLSQSHEQYF.

J is TRBJ2-3 and V is TRBV11-2; TRBD2 aligns across 7 bases. The CDR3 extends over 16 amino acids. The germline CDR1 and CDR2 sequences are SGHAT and FQNNGV. Germline trimming cut 7 bases from V and 2 bases from J; bases unmatched to any gene: 12. The CDR3 is CASNSGRLSVTDTQYF. The CDR3 DNA is TGTGCCAGCAACTCCGGGAGGCTTTCGGTCACAGATACGCAGTATTTT. Filled out from reference TRBV11-2 and TRBJ2-3, the complete variable domain reads EAGVAQSPRYKIIEKRQSVAFWCNPISGHATLYWYQQILGQGPKLLIQFQNNGVVDDSQLPKDRFSAERLKGVDSTLKIQPAKLEDSAVYLCASNSGRLSVTDTQYFGPGTRLTVL.

J is TRBJ1-4 and V is TRBV11-2; D is ambiguous. This CDR3 is built from 16 residues. Germline CDR1 SGHAT, CDR2 FQNNGV. V lost 7 bases and J 7 bases, leaving 22 bases between the germline ends. The CDR3 sequence: CASTPKLSPVGEKLFF. The CDR3 DNA reads TGTGCCAGCACCCCGAAGTTATCTCCGGTGGGTGAAAAACTGTTTTTT.